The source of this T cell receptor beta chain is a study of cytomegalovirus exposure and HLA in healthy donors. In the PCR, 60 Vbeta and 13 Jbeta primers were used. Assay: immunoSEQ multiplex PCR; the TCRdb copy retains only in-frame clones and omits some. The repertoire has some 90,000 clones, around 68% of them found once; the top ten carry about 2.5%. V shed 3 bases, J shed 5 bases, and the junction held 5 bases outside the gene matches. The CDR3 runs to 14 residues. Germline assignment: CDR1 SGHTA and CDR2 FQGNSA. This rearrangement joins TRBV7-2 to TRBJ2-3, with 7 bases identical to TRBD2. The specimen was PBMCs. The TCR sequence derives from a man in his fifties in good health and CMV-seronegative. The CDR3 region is CASSLLGGRDTQYF. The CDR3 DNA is TGTGCCAGCAGCTTGCTGGGGGGGAGAGATACGCAGTATTTT.